The next 21 T cell receptor beta chains were all read from a single sample in a study of T cells in Graves' hyperthyroidism and ophthalmopathy. There were TCR beta CDR3 regions amplified from RNA transcripts. The study used the HTBI primer set for a first-round RT-PCR of the TCR CDR3. In TCRdb, the multiplex PCR reads were re-called with MiXCR into one record per CDR3 protein. Of 610,000 or so distinct CDR3 sequences in the sample, about 45% were seen once. Sequenced: peripheral blood or thyroid tissue (not recorded which). Every receptor here comes from a woman between 18 and 29 years old with Graves' hyperthyroidism.

A note on this clonotype: A much larger clone sits a single nucleotide away, making a read error possible. CDR3 DNA sequence: TGCGCCAGCAGCCAAGGCAGGACTAGCGGGAGGAGGCGGTCCTACTACGAGCAGTACTTC. Translating gives CASSQGRTSGRRRSYYEQYF. This rearrangement joins TRBV4-3 to TRBJ2-1; 14 bases map to TRBD2. The J call may not be correct, given that the DNA end is closer to TRBJ2-7. The CDR3 is 20 amino acids. Per germline, CDR1 LGHNA and CDR2 YSLEER.

This clonotype was recorded at least ten times. The chain combines TRBV20-1 with TRBJ1-2; D gene unclear. The ends were cut back, 0 bases at V and 2 bases at J, with 4 bases in the middle. Germline CDR1 is DFQATT and CDR2 is SNEGSKA (reference sequence). The CDR3 sequence is 12 residues long. CDR3 coding DNA: TGCAGTGCTAGAGAACCCAACTATGGCTACACCTTC. Residues: CSAREPNYGYTF.

This clonotype was seen repeatedly, ten times or more. The chain uses TRBV10-2 and TRBJ1-5, with TRBD1 as a possible D gene (5 bases). V was cut by 0 bases and J by 2 bases, with 8 bases left in between. This CDR3 comprises 15 residues. Germline CDR1 reads WSHSY; CDR2 reads SAAADI. The CDR3 bases are TGCGCCAGCAGTGAGTCGAAAGGGGGCAATCAGCCCCAGCATTTT. Its translation: CASSESKGGNQPQHF.

V usage is TRBV20-1 and J usage is TRBJ2-5; 13 bases align to TRBD2. With the DNA end fitting TRBJ2-7 better, the J assignment may be wrong. CDR1 and CDR2 from the germline V gene are DFQATT and SNEGSKA (reference sequence). The CDR3 runs 15 residues. The CDR3 nucleotides are TGCAGTGCTGCCCGACTAGCGGGAGGCTCCTACGAGCAGTACTTC. It encodes CSAARLAGGSYEQYF.

The chain carries TRBV29-1 and TRBJ1-1; 8 bases are a match to TRBD1. The CDR3 spans 14 residues. The V segment lost 4 bases and the J segment 5 bases; nucleotides outside the gene matches: 9. Germline V CDR1 and CDR2: SQVTM, ANQGSEA. The CDR3 coding sequence is TGCAGCGTTGCCTCTTACAGGGGGTCAACTGAAGCTTTCTTT. Protein sequence: CSVASYRGSTEAFF.

This clonotype came up many times. The rearrangement joins TRBV7-6 to TRBJ1-1; D gene unclear. The germline V gene has CDR1 SGHVS and CDR2 FNYEAQ. The V gene lost 7 bases and the J gene lost 4 bases, with 16 bases spanning the gap. The CDR3 extends over 14 amino acids. The CDR3, as DNA: TGTGCCAGCACCCAAATTCATAAGGCCACTGAAGCTTTCTTT. This gives the protein CASTQIHKATEAFF.

On this clonotype: One end of the junction does not line up with germline, which may come from a read error. The CDR3 here is CASSQLSGTSTDTQYF. CDR3 nucleotide sequence: TGCGCCAGCAGCCAATTAAGCGGGACTAGCACAGATACGCAGTACTTC. The rearrangement joins TRBV7-2 to TRBJ2-3; 9 bases are a match to TRBD2. The closer fit of TRBJ2-7 to the DNA end suggests the J call may be wrong. The CDR3 has 16 amino acids. Per germline, CDR1 SGHTA and CDR2 FQGNSA.

Many counts were recorded for this clonotype. The V and J genes are TRBV12-3 or TRBV12-4 and TRBJ2-5, with a possible D match to TRBD2 (6 bases). Trimming stripped 3 bases from V and 5 bases from J, with 16 bases between. This CDR3 is built from 15 residues. CDR3 residues: CASSFGVGGSETQYF. The DNA for the CDR3 is TGTGCCAGCAGTTTCGGGGTGGGAGGATCGGAGACCCAGTACTTC.

This clonotype was observed a handful of times. The V and J genes are TRBV4-2 and TRBJ2-7, with D possibly TRBD2 on 6 matching bases. Germline lookup yields CDR1 LGHNA and CDR2 YNFKEQ. V shed 0 bases and J shed 0 bases, with 12 bases lying between them. The CDR3 is 16 residues long. CDR3 sequence reads: CASSQESSESSYEQYF. CDR3 nucleotides: TGTGCCAGCAGCCAAGAGTCTAGCGAGAGCTCCTACGAGCAGTACTTC.

The chain couples TRBV19 to TRBJ2-6; no clear D gene. CDR3 length: 16 residues. V shed 3 bases and J shed 2 bases, with 11 bases lying between them. CDR1 LNHDA and CDR2 SQIVND come from the germline V gene (reference sequence). The CDR3 loop is CASSIVWATGANVLTF. The DNA of the CDR3 is TGTGCCAGTAGTATCGTGTGGGCTACTGGGGCCAACGTCCTGACTTTC.

This clonotype was picked up many times. This chain links TRBV27 with TRBJ2-7, with a tentative D call TRBD1 (6 bases). Germline lookup yields CDR1 MNHEY and CDR2 SMNVEV (reference sequence). V shed 5 bases and J shed 0 bases, with 14 bases lying between them. This CDR3 is built from 15 residues. Here the CDR3 reads CASSPRDTFSYEQYF. The CDR3, as DNA: TGTGCCAGCAGTCCCCGGGACACGTTCTCCTACGAGCAGTACTTC.

The V call is TRBV20-1, the J call TRBJ2-3; D is possibly TRBD2 (5 bases). Germline CDR1 DFQATT, CDR2 SNEGSKA (reference sequence). The V gene lost 0 bases and the J gene lost 7 bases, with 14 bases spanning the gap. CDR3 length: 14 amino acids. As DNA, the CDR3 is TGCAGTGCTAGAGATACTATCGAGGGTCATACGCAGTATTTT. Its protein is CSARDTIEGHTQYF.

The table lists this clonotype with a count of one. The rearrangement links TRBV5-1 to TRBJ2-5, with TRBD2 as a possible D gene (5 bases). The CDR3 totals 14 residues. Germline values: CDR1 SGHRS, CDR2 YFSETQ. Trimming shortened V by 4 bases and J by 7 bases, and 17 bases separated the two germline ends. CDR3 residues: CASSPGLAEATQYF. CDR3 nucleotides: TGCGCCAGCAGCCCGGGCCTAGCCGAAGCGACCCAGTACTTC. The entire variable domain, with the rest obtained from reference TRBV5-1 and TRBJ2-5, is as follows: KAGVTQTPRYLIKTRGQQVTLSCSPISGHRSVSWYQQTPGQGLQFLFEYFSETQRNKGNFPGRFSGRQFSNSRSEMNVSTLELGDSALYLCASSPGLAEATQYFGPGTRLLVL.

V gene TRBV24-1 combines with J gene TRBJ1-1; 7 bases are a match to TRBD1. Unmatched junction bases numbered 9, after V lost 8 bases and J lost 7 bases. The CDR3 totals 13 residues. Germline assignment: CDR1 KGHDR and CDR2 SFDVKD. CDR3 sequence reads: CATMSGGDNEAFF. The CDR3 region has the DNA TGTGCCACCATGTCAGGGGGGGACAATGAAGCTTTCTTT.

This clonotype was seen many times. The V gene is TRBV24-1, the J gene TRBJ1-5, with D possibly matching TRBD1 (6 bases). The V end lost 9 bases, the J end lost 5 bases, and 16 bases lay between the germline ends. The CDR3 is 14 amino acids. Germline CDR1 is KGHDR and CDR2 is SFDVKD. CDR3 sequence reads: CATEPAGGDQPQHF. DNA for the CDR3: TGTGCCACCGAGCCCGCGGGGGGCGATCAGCCCCAGCATTTT.

On this clonotype itself: A much larger clone lies a single base off, so this may be a read error. The final CDR3 position lacks the conserved phenylalanine or tryptophan, pointing to a likely read error. The gene calls are TRBV27 and TRBJ1-2; D might be TRBD1 (5 bases). Germline V CDR1 and CDR2: MNHEY, SMNVEV (reference sequence). The ends were cut back, 4 bases at V and 6 bases at J, with 6 bases in the middle. The CDR3 is 11 amino acids. The CDR3 sequence: CASSSGHGYTL. The CDR3 DNA reads TGTGCCAGCAGTTCGGGGCATGGCTACACCCTC.

This clonotype was seen many times. V usage is TRBV9 and J usage is TRBJ2-2; TRBD2 matches 7 bases. After removal of 0 bases from V and 5 bases from J, the junction contained 4 bases not matched to a gene. This CDR3 has 15 amino acids. Germline V gene sequence: CDR1 SGDLS, CDR2 YYNGEE. The CDR3 DNA sequence: TGTGCCAGCAGCGTAGTAGCGGGTGGGACCGGGGAGCTGTTTTTT. Translated: CASSVVAGGTGELFF.

Turning to this clonotype: This may stem from a read error, because a much larger clone lies one nucleotide away. The CDR3 ends on some other residue instead of the conserved phenylalanine or tryptophan, so this is likely a read error. The chain's CDR3 is CASSLGRLAGGPYEQYL. CDR3 DNA: TGTGCCAGCAGTTTAGGACGGCTAGCGGGAGGGCCCTACGAGCAGTACCTC. The V gene is TRBV12-3 or TRBV12-4, the J gene TRBJ2-7; 12 nucleotides agree with TRBD2. This CDR3 region has 17 residues. Trimming removed 1 base from V and 2 bases from J; junction bases left unmatched: 6.

This clonotype was counted ten times or more. The J gene is TRBJ1-1, the V gene TRBV6-6; D unclear. The CDR3 consists of 13 residues. Trimming took 2 bases from V and 1 from J, leaving 5 bases between them. The germline CDR1 and CDR2 sequences are MNHNY and SVGAGI (reference sequence). CDR3 residues: CASSYMENTEAFF. The DNA of the CDR3 is TGTGCCAGCAGTTACATGGAGAACACTGAAGCTTTCTTT.

The J gene is TRBJ1-1, the V gene TRBV5-1, with D possibly being TRBD1 (6 bases). CDR1 and CDR2 (germline): SGHRS, YFSETQ. CDR3 length: 19 residues. Trimming left V 4 bases short and J 0 bases short, with 25 bases between. The CDR3 nucleotides are TGCGCCAGCAGCCGGAGGCCTAGCGGGGGCAACTTGATGAACACTGAAGCTTTCTTT. Protein: CASSRRPSGGNLMNTEAFF. Complete variable domain (other parts from reference TRBV5-1 and TRBJ1-1): KAGVTQTPRYLIKTRGQQVTLSCSPISGHRSVSWYQQTPGQGLQFLFEYFSETQRNKGNFPGRFSGRQFSNSRSEMNVSTLELGDSALYLCASSRRPSGGNLMNTEAFFGQGTRLTVV.

Many counts were recorded for this clonotype. V usage is TRBV7-9 and J usage is TRBJ2-7; D perhaps matches TRBD2 (7 bases). Between the trimmed V and J ends, which lost 6 bases and 0 bases, there was a span of 33 bases. Germline CDR1 reads SEHNR; CDR2 reads FQNEAQ (reference sequence). The CDR3 contains 21 residues. The CDR3 here is CASSPNLRQVKTSFPSYEQYF. The CDR3 DNA sequence: TGTGCCAGCAGTCCGAACCTCCGACAGGTTAAGACTAGCTTCCCCTCCTACGAGCAGTACTTC.